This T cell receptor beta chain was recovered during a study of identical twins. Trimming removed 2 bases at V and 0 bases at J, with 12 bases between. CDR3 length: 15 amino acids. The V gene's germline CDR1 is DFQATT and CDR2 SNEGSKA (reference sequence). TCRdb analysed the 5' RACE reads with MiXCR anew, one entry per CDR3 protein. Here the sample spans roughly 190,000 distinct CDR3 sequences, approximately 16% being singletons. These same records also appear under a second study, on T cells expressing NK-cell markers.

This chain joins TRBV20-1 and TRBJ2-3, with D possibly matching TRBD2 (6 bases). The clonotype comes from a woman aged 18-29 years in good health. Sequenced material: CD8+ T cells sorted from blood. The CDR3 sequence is CSARLPGESTDTQYF. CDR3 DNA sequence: TGCAGTGCTAGACTTCCGGGGGAAAGCACAGATACGCAGTATTTT.